These 8 T cell receptor beta chains came from one sample sequenced in a study of blood T cell repertoires in COVID-19. Only in-frame clones appear in the TCRdb table, and some are missing; sequencing was by immunoSEQ multiplex PCR. The sample yields fewer than 150,000 clones, around 87% seen once. Sequencing input: peripheral blood. The receptors shown here come from a woman aged 60-75 years with COVID-19, enrolled during active disease.

This clone was counted between two and nine times. The V gene is TRBV7-8, the J gene TRBJ1-3, with a possible D match to TRBD1 (5 bases). Germline-derived CDR1 and CDR2 are SGHVS and FQNEAQ. Trimming stripped 1 base from V and 0 bases from J, with 10 bases between. The CDR3 is 16 amino acids. The CDR3 sequence: CASSLGGHLSGNTIYF. The DNA for the CDR3 is TGTGCCAGCAGCTTAGGAGGACACCTCTCTGGAAACACCATATATTTT.

This chain connects TRBV7-9 to TRBJ1-2, with a tentative D call TRBD1 (5 bases). The CDR3 is 13 amino acids. V was trimmed by 2 bases and J by 2 bases, leaving 6 bases between them. Germline-derived CDR1 and CDR2 are SEHNR and FQNEAQ (reference sequence). The DNA for the CDR3 is TGTGCCAGCAGCTTACAGGGAAACTATGGCTACACCTTC. Its translation: CASSLQGNYGYTF. Supplemented by reference TRBV7-9 and TRBJ1-2, the full variable domain reads DTGVSQNPRHKITKRGQNVTFRCDPISEHNRLYWYRQTLGQGPEFLTYFQNEAQLEKSRLLSDRFSAERPKGSFSTLEIQRTEQGDSAMYLCASSLQGNYGYTFGSGTRLTVV.

V and J are TRBV5-1 and TRBJ2-5, with a tentative D call TRBD2 (6 bases). V was clipped by 4 bases and J by 2 bases, with 15 bases between them. CDR3 length: 15 amino acids. From germline, CDR1 is SGHRS and CDR2 YFSETQ. The chain's CDR3 is CASSRMGGFQETQYF. The CDR3 DNA reads TGCGCCAGCAGCCGAATGGGGGGTTTTCAAGAGACCCAGTACTTC.

The gene calls are TRBV19 and TRBJ1-4; D is undetermined. The CDR3 consists of 14 residues. Germline assignment: CDR1 LNHDA and CDR2 SQIVND (reference sequence). Between the trimmed V and J ends, which lost 2 bases and 8 bases, there was a span of 12 bases. The CDR3 nucleotides read TGTGCCAGTAGTATATTCCGGGGAGAGGAAAAACTGTTTTTT. This translates into CASSIFRGEEKLFF. Drawing the rest from reference TRBV19 and TRBJ1-4, the complete variable domain is DGGITQSPKYLFRKEGQNVTLSCEQNLNHDAMYWYRQDPGQGLRLIYYSQIVNDFQKGDIAEGYSVSREKKESFPLTVTSAQKNPTAFYLCASSIFRGEEKLFFGSGTQLSVL.

The V gene is TRBV5-4, the J gene TRBJ1-2; 10 bases are shared with TRBD1. Germline lookup yields CDR1 SGHNT and CDR2 YYREEE (reference sequence). The CDR3 has 14 amino acids. Unmatched junction bases numbered 8, after V lost 4 bases and J lost 8 bases. Here the CDR3 DNA reads TGTGCCAGCAGCGAAACGGGACAGGGGAGAGGCTACACCTTC. This translates into CASSETGQGRGYTF.

This sequence joins TRBV27 and TRBJ2-2; D remains unclear. CDR1 is MNHEY, CDR2 SMNVEV, per germline (reference sequence). V was pared by 7 bases and J by 1 base, with 10 bases between. CDR3 size: 14 residues. The CDR3 DNA sequence: TGTGCCAGCAAGTACAGCAGGAACACCGGGGAGCTGTTTTTT. Residues: CASKYSRNTGELFF.

The CDR3: CASSLGRGGDTQYF. The CDR3 DNA sequence: TGTGCCAGCAGCTTGGGGAGGGGCGGAGATACGCAGTATTTT. The rearrangement joins TRBV5-6 to TRBJ2-3, with TRBD2 as a possible D gene (6 bases). V lost 0 bases, J lost 5 bases, and 10 bases lay in between. Germline CDR1 and CDR2: SGHDT and YYEEEE. This CDR3 has 14 residues.

The gene calls are TRBV4-3 and TRBJ2-7; 11 bases map to TRBD1. V lost 1 base and J lost 4; bases outside the gene matches: 6. The V gene's germline CDR1 is LGHNA and CDR2 YSLEER. CDR3 length: 16 residues. The CDR3 sequence: CASSQGSGTGGYEQYF. The CDR3, as DNA: TGCGCCAGCAGCCAAGGCTCCGGGACAGGGGGTTACGAGCAGTACTTC.